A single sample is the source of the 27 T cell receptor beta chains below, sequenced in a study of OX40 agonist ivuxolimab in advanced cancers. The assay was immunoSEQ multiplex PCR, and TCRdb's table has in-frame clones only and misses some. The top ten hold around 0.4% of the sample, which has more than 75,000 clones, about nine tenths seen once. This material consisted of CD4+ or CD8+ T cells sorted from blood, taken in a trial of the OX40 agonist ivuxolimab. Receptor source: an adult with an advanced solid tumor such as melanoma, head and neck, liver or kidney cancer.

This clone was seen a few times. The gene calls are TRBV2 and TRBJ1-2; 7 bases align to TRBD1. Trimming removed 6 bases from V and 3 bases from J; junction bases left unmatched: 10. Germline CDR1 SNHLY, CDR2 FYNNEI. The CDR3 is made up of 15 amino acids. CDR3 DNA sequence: TGTGCCAGCAGGGTGGACAGGTCAAGCGACTATGGCTACACCTTC. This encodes CASRVDRSSDYGYTF. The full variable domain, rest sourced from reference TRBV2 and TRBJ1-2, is EPEVTQTPSHQVTQMGQEVILRCVPISNHLYFYWYRQILGQKVEFLVSFYNNEISEKSEIFDDQFSVERPDGSNFTLKIRSTKLEDSAMYFCASRVDRSSDYGYTFGSGTRLTVV.

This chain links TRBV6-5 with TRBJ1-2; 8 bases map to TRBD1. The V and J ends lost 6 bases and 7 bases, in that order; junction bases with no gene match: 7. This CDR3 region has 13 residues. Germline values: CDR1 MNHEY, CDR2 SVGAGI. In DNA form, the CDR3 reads TGTGCCAGCAGACCGGACAGGGTGGGTGGCTACACCTTC. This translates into CASRPDRVGGYTF.

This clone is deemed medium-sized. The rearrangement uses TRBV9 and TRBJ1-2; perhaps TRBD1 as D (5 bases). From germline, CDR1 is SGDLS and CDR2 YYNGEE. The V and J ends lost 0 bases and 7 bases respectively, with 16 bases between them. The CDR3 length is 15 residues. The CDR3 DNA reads TGTGCCAGCAGCGTAGGATCCCAGGCAGGGATTGGCTACACCTTC. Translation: CASSVGSQAGIGYTF.

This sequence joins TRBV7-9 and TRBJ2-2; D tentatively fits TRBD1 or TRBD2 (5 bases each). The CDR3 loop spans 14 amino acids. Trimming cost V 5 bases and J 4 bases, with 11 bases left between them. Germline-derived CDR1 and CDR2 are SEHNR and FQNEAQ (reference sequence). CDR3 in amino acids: CASSPGAVTGELFF. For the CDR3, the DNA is TGTGCCAGCAGCCCCGGGGCAGTCACCGGGGAGCTGTTTTTT.

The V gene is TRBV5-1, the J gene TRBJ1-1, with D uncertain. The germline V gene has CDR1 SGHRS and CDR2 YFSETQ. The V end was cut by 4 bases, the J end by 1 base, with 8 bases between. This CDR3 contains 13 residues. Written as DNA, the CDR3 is TGCGCCAGCAGCACGGACGGGAACACTGAAGCTTTCTTT. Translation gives CASSTDGNTEAFF.

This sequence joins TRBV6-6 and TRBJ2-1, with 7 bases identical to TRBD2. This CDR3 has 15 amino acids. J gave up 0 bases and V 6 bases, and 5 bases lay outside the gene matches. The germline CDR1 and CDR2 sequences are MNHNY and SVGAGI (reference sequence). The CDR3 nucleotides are TGTGCCAGCAGGGTCGGGAGGAGCTCCTACAATGAGCAGTTCTTC. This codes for CASRVGRSSYNEQFF.

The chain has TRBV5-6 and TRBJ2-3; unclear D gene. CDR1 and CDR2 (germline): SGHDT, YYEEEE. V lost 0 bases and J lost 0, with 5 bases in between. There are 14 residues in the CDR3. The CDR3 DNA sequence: TGTGCCAGCAGCTTGGATTTTAGCACAGATACGCAGTATTTT. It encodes CASSLDFSTDTQYF.

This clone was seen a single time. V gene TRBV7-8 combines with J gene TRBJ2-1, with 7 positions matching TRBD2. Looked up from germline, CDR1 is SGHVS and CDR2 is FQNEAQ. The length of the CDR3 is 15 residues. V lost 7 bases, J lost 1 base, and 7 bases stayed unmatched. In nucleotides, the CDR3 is TGTGCCAGCAACCTAAGACTAGCATCCTACAATGAGCAGTTCTTC. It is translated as CASNLRLASYNEQFF. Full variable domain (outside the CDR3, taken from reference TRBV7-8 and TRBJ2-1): GAGVSQSPRYKVAKRGQDVALRCDPISGHVSLFWYQQALGQGPEFLTYFQNEAQLDKSGLPSDRFFAERPEGSVSTLKIQRTQQEDSAVYLCASNLRLASYNEQFFGPGTRLTVL.

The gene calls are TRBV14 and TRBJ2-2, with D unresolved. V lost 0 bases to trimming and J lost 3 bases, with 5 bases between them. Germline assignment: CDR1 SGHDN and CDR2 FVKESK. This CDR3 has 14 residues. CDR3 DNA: TGTGCCAGCAGCCAAGAATCTTACACCGGGGAGCTGTTTTTT. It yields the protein CASSQESYTGELFF.

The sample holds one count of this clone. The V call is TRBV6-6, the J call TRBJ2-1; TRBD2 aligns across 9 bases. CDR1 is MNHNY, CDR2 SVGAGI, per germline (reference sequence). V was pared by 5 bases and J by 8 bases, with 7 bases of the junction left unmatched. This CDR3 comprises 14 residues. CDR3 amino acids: CASSLASGTYEQFF. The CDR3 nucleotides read TGTGCCAGCAGTCTGGCTAGCGGGACCTATGAGCAGTTCTTC.

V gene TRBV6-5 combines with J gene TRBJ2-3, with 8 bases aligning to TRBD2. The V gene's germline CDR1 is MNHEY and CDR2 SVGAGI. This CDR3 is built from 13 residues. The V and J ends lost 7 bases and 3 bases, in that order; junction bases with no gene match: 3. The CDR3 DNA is TGTGCCAGCATGCCTAGCGGGACAGATACGCAGTATTTT. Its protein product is CASMPSGTDTQYF.

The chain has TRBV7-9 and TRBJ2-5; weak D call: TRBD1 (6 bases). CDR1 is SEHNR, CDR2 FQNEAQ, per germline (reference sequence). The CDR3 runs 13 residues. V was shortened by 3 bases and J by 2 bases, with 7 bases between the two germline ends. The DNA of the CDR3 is TGTGCCAGCAGCTTGAGGGGGCAAGAGACCCAGTACTTC. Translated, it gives CASSLRGQETQYF.

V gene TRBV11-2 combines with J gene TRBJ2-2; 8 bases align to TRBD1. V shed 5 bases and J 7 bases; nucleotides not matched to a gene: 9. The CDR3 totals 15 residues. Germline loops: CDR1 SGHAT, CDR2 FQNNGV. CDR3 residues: CASSPIPGGYGELFF. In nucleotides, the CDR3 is TGTGCCAGCAGCCCAATCCCAGGGGGCTACGGGGAGCTGTTTTTT.

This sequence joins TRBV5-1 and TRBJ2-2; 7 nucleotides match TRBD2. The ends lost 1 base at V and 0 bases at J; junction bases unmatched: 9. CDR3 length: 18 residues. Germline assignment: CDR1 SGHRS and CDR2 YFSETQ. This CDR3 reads CASSLWGEGAPNTGELFF. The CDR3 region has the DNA TGCGCCAGCAGCTTGTGGGGGGAGGGCGCCCCGAACACCGGGGAGCTGTTTTTT.

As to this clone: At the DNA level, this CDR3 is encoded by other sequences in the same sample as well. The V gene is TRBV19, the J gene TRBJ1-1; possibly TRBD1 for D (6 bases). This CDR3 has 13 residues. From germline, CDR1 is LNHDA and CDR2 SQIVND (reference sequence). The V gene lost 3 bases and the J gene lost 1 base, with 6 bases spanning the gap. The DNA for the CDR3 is TGTGCCAGTAGTATCAGGGGGAACACTGAAGCTTTCTTT. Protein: CASSIRGNTEAFF.

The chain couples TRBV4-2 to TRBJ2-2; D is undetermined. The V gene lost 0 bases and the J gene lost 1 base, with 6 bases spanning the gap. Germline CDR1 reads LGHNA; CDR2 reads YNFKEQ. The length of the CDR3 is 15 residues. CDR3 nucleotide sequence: TGTGCCAGCAGCCAAGATTTAGGGAACACCGGGGAGCTGTTTTTT. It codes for CASSQDLGNTGELFF.

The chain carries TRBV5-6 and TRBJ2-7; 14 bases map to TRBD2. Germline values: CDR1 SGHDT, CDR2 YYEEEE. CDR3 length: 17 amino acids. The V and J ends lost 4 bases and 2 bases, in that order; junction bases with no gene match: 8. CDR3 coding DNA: TGTGCCAGCAGCCCCTGGACTAGCGGGAGGATAACCTACGAGCAGTACTTC. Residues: CASSPWTSGRITYEQYF.

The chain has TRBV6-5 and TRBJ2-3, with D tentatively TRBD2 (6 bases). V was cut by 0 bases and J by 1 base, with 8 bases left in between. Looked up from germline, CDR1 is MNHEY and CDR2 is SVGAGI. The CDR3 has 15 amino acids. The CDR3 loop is CASSYSGEGTDTQYF. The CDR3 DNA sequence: TGTGCCAGCAGTTACTCTGGGGAGGGCACAGATACGCAGTATTTT.

The chain's CDR3 is CASSQLAQGANTEAFF. The CDR3 DNA follows: TGCGCCAGCAGCCAATTGGCTCAGGGGGCGAACACTGAAGCTTTCTTT. The chain has TRBV10-2 and TRBJ1-1; 8 bases are a match to TRBD1. Losses at the gene ends were 6 bases for V and 1 base for J; bases not matched to a gene: 10. Germline V gene lookup returns CDR1 WSHSY and CDR2 SAAADI. The CDR3 has 16 amino acids.

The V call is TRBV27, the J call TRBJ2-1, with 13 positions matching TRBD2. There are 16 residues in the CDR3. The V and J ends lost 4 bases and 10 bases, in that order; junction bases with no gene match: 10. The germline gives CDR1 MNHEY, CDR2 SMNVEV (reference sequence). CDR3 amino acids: CASSSGLAGAPHEQFF. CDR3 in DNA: TGTGCCAGCAGTTCCGGACTAGCGGGAGCTCCGCACGAGCAGTTCTTC.

CDR3 sequence: CASSRLADTDTQYF. CDR3 DNA sequence: TGTGCCAGCAGTAGACTAGCGGACACAGATACGCAGTATTTT. The V and J genes are TRBV6-6 and TRBJ2-3, with 9 positions matching TRBD2. The trim removed 5 bases at V and 2 bases at J, leaving 2 bases unmatched. Per the germline V gene, CDR1 is MNHNY and CDR2 is SVGAGI (reference sequence). The CDR3 has 14 residues.

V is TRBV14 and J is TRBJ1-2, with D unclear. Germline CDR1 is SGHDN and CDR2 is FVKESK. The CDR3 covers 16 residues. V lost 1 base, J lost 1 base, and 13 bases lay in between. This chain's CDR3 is CASSQVAGSRNYGYTF. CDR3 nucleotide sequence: TGTGCCAGCAGCCAAGTTGCGGGCTCTCGTAACTATGGCTACACCTTC. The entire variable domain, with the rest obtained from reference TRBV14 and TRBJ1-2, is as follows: EAGVTQFPSHSVIEKGQTVTLRCDPISGHDNLYWYRRVMGKEIKFLLHFVKESKQDESGMPNNRFLAERTGGTYSTLKVQPAELEDSGVYFCASSQVAGSRNYGYTFGSGTRLTVV.

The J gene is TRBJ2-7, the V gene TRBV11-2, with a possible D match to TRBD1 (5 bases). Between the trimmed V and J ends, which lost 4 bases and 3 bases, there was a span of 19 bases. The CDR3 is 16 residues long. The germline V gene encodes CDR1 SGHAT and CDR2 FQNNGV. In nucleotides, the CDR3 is TGTGCCAGCAGCTCCCCCTCAGGACACGGTGACTACGAGCAGTACTTC. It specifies CASSSPSGHGDYEQYF. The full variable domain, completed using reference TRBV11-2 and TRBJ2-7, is EAGVAQSPRYKIIEKRQSVAFWCNPISGHATLYWYQQILGQGPKLLIQFQNNGVVDDSQLPKDRFSAERLKGVDSTLKIQPAKLEDSAVYLCASSSPSGHGDYEQYFGPGTRLTVT.

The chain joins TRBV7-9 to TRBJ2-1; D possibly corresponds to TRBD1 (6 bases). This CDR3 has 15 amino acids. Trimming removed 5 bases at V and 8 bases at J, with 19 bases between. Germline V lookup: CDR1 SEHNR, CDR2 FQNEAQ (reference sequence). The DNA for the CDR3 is TGTGCCAGCAGCCCCGGACAGCCCGGAGGCGATGAGCAGTTCTTC. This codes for CASSPGQPGGDEQFF.

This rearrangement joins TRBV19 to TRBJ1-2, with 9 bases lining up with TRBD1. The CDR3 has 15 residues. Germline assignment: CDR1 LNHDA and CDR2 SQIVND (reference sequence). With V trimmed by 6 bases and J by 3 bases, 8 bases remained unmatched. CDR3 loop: CASRLTGGSDYGYTF. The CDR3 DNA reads TGTGCCAGTAGGCTTACAGGGGGCTCTGACTATGGCTACACCTTC. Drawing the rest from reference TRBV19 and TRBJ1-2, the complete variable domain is DGGITQSPKYLFRKEGQNVTLSCEQNLNHDAMYWYRQDPGQGLRLIYYSQIVNDFQKGDIAEGYSVSREKKESFPLTVTSAQKNPTAFYLCASRLTGGSDYGYTFGSGTRLTVV.

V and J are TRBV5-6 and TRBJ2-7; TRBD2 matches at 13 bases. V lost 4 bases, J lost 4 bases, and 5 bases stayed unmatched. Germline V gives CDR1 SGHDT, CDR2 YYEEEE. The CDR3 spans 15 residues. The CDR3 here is CASSTTSGRYYEQYF. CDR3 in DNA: TGTGCCAGCAGCACGACTAGCGGGAGGTATTACGAGCAGTACTTC. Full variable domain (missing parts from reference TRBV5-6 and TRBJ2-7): DAGVTQSPTHLIKTRGQQVTLRCSPKSGHDTVSWYQQALGQGPQFIFQYYEEEERQRGNFPDRFSGHQFPNYSSELNVNALLLGDSALYLCASSTTSGRYYEQYFGPGTRLTVT.

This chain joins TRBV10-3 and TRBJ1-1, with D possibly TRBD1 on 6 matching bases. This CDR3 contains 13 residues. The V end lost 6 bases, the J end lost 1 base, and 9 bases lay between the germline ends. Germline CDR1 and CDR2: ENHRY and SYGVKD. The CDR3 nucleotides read TGTGCCATCAGCGCGACAGGGAACACTGAAGCTTTCTTT. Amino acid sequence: CAISATGNTEAFF.